A single sample gave rise to the 16 T cell receptor beta chains below, sequenced in a study of T-cell reconstitution after alpha-beta-depleted transplantation in children (dated by TCRdb to 2015 to 2016). Library preparation was by PCR. Sequencing was carried out with an Illumina HiSeq 2500. To normalize quantification of the TCRbeta repertoire, the TCR libraries were built with molecular barcoding that relied on unique molecular identifiers. TCRdb's own reprocessing of the public reads used fastp at Q25 and MiXCR and kept productive beta chains. All rows with the same CDR3 protein become a single entry with the most common DNA and genes. Recorded for this sample are about 580,000 distinct CDR3 sequences; more than 20% of them occurred a single time. Of the sample, over 12% is held by the ten largest clones. According to the study, the label for this sample's treatment or condition signals: allogeneic hematopoietic cell transplantation with graft depleted of TCRalphabeta T cells and CD19 B cells.

Material: PBMCs, mostly from graft donor cells, obtained 360 days after TCRalphabeta/CD19-depleted stem cell transplant. The receptor set was obtained from a boy under two years old who had a stem cell transplant for acute myeloid leukemia, so the T cells may come from the graft donor.

In its sample, this clonotype was seen a few times. The rearrangement links TRBV29-1 to TRBJ2-5; D may be TRBD1 or TRBD2 (6 bases each). The CDR3 runs to 15 residues. Germline loops: CDR1 SQVTM, CDR2 ANQGSEA. The ends were cut back, 4 bases at V and 1 base at J, with 16 bases in the middle. Here the CDR3 reads CSVGRGEWLQETQYF. For the CDR3, the DNA is TGCAGCGTTGGAAGGGGGGAATGGCTCCAAGAGACCCAGTACTTC.

The V and J genes are TRBV6-5 and TRBJ2-1; D may correspond to TRBD1 or TRBD2 (5 bases each). This CDR3 contains 15 residues. The ends were cut back, 2 bases at V and 3 bases at J, with 11 bases in the middle. The germline gives CDR1 MNHEY, CDR2 SVGAGI. The CDR3 loop is CASSYRGDLYNEQFF. The CDR3 DNA reads TGTGCCAGCAGTTACAGAGGGGACCTCTACAATGAGCAGTTCTTC.

This clonotype was observed a few times. The chain is built from TRBV20-1 and TRBJ2-3; D remains ambiguous. The CDR3 is 14 amino acids. V lost 6 bases and J lost 0, with 13 bases in between. Germline V gene data show CDR1 as DFQATT and CDR2 as SNEGSKA (reference sequence). The CDR3 here is CSATTETSTDTQYF. The CDR3 DNA is TGCAGTGCCACGACTGAGACTAGCACAGATACGCAGTATTTT.

Written as DNA, the CDR3 is TGTGCCAGCAGTGACGTCCCCGGGGGGCGGGAGACCCAGTACTTC. Residues: CASSDVPGGRETQYF. The chain is built from TRBV27 and TRBJ2-5, with a possible D match to TRBD2 (7 bases). In germline, CDR1 is MNHEY, CDR2 SMNVEV (reference sequence). The CDR3 extends over 15 amino acids. Between the trimmed V and J ends, which lost 5 bases and 5 bases, there was a span of 18 bases.

This clonotype was picked up many times. This chain connects TRBV28 to TRBJ1-1; D unclear. The germline V and J ends were trimmed by 1 base and 3 bases, with 9 bases remaining between them. The CDR3 loop spans 14 amino acids. Per the germline V gene, CDR1 is MDHEN and CDR2 is SYDVKM. CDR3 in amino acids: CASSLFRRDTEAFF. CDR3 sequence (DNA): TGTGCCAGCAGTTTATTCCGACGGGACACTGAAGCTTTCTTT.

The CDR3 coding sequence is TGCAGTGCTAGACCAACCAGGGGGGAGAGCGCCAATCAGCCCCAGCATTTT. It encodes CSARPTRGESANQPQHF. V is TRBV20-1 and J is TRBJ1-5; 7 bases map to TRBD1. The trim removed 2 bases at V and 3 bases at J, leaving 13 bases unmatched. This CDR3 is 17 amino acids long. The germline V gene encodes CDR1 DFQATT and CDR2 SNEGSKA (reference sequence).

This clonotype showed up just a few times. CDR3 region: CASSPDTDTEAFF. The CDR3 DNA follows: TGTGCCAGCAGCCCAGACACCGACACTGAAGCTTTCTTT. This chain links TRBV7-9 with TRBJ1-1; D unresolved. The CDR3 has 13 residues. The V end was cut by 5 bases, the J end by 3 bases, with 10 bases between. Per the germline V gene, CDR1 is SEHNR and CDR2 is FQNEAQ (reference sequence).

This clonotype was picked up a small number of times. This sequence joins TRBV2 and TRBJ2-7; D might be TRBD1 or TRBD2, each matching 5 bases. Per germline, CDR1 SNHLY and CDR2 FYNNEI. V was trimmed by 1 base and J by 0 bases, leaving 7 bases between them. The length of the CDR3 is 14 residues. The CDR3 is CASSEGGSSYEQYF. The CDR3 DNA is TGTGCCAGCAGTGAAGGGGGGAGCTCCTACGAGCAGTACTTC.

This clonotype was seen at least ten times. The chain carries TRBV20-1 and TRBJ2-6; D is ambiguous. V lost 5 bases to trimming and J lost 2 bases, with 7 bases between them. Germline loops: CDR1 DFQATT, CDR2 SNEGSKA (reference sequence). This CDR3 is built from 13 residues. The CDR3 protein is CSARTPGANVLTF. The CDR3 nucleotides read TGCAGTGCTCGGACCCCTGGGGCCAACGTCCTGACTTTC.

This rearrangement joins TRBV28 to TRBJ1-5; no clear D gene. The CDR3 contains 12 residues. CDR1 and CDR2 (germline): MDHEN, SYDVKM. Trimming stripped 7 bases from V and 0 bases from J, with 4 bases between. CDR3 nucleotides: TGTGCCAGCAAGCCTAGCAATCAGCCCCAGCATTTT. This encodes CASKPSNQPQHF.

In its sample, this clonotype was seen many times. The CDR3 is CASSSVPDTNEQYF. The CDR3 DNA reads as TGTGCCAGCAGTTCCGTTCCTGACACGAACGAGCAGTACTTC. This sequence joins TRBV12-3 or TRBV12-4 and TRBJ2-7; D is uncertain. The CDR3 sequence is 14 residues long. V dropped 4 bases and J dropped 5 bases, with 15 bases sitting between them.

The genes are TRBV3-1 and TRBJ2-1; 8 bases agree with TRBD2. CDR3 length: 13 residues. CDR1 is LGHDT, CDR2 YNNKEL, per germline (reference sequence). The J segment lost 3 bases and the V segment lost 6 bases, leaving 1 base of the junction unmatched. The CDR3: CASSSGDYNEQFF. The DNA of the CDR3 is TGTGCCAGCAGTAGCGGGGACTACAATGAGCAGTTCTTC.

This clonotype showed up many times. The genes are TRBV20-1 and TRBJ1-4; TRBD1 matches at 7 bases. The CDR3 has 13 amino acids. Unmatched junction bases numbered 4, after V lost 5 bases and J lost 4 bases. The germline V gene has CDR1 DFQATT and CDR2 SNEGSKA (reference sequence). CDR3 loop: CSADDRVNEKLFF. CDR3 in DNA: TGCAGTGCTGACGACAGGGTTAATGAAAAACTGTTTTTT.

V is TRBV20-1 and J is TRBJ2-7; the D gene is possibly TRBD1 (5 bases). Trimming removed 5 bases at V and 0 bases at J, with 14 bases between. The length of the CDR3 is 14 residues. Germline V gene sequence: CDR1 DFQATT, CDR2 SNEGSKA (reference sequence). CDR3 loop: CSARTPDSSYEQYF. The CDR3 bases are TGCAGTGCTCGGACCCCCGACAGCTCCTACGAGCAGTACTTC.

The rearrangement links TRBV7-2 to TRBJ1-4; D gene unclear. Trimming took off 5 bases at V and 5 bases at J, with 12 bases between the two ends. The CDR3 spans 14 residues. Germline lookup yields CDR1 SGHTA and CDR2 FQGNSA. The CDR3 nucleotides read TGTGCCAGCAGCCCTATGATCCAAAATGAAAAACTGTTTTTT. It translates to CASSPMIQNEKLFF.

This clonotype has ten or more counts. V usage is TRBV18 and J usage is TRBJ1-2; TRBD1 might be the D (6 bases). CDR3 length: 16 residues. Trimming stripped 3 bases from V and 1 base from J, with 15 bases between. The V gene's germline CDR1 is KGHSH and CDR2 LQKENI. CDR3 amino acids: CASSPAGQQINYGYTF. Written as DNA, the CDR3 is TGTGCCAGCTCACCCGCCGGACAGCAAATTAACTATGGCTACACCTTC.